These 27 T cell receptor beta chains share one sample of origin, sequenced in a study of vaccination effects on CD4 cells after COVID-19. ViraFEST used viral peptide pools to expand antigen-specific CD4+ T cells before sequencing. When 10 to 11 days of culture had elapsed, CD4+ T cells were isolated. Here immunoSEQ multiplex PCR was the method, and the copy in TCRdb shows in-frame clones only, minus some. The sample carries 10,000 or so clones, just under 75% recorded once. These receptors are not linked to any known antigen. The source material was CD4+ T cells from PBMCs cultured with HCoV-229E spike peptides, sampled before COVID-19 vaccination. The receptor source for this set is a human donor who received a COVID-19 vaccine.

The V gene is TRBV6-6, the J gene TRBJ2-2, with D perhaps matching TRBD1 (6 bases). V was trimmed by 6 bases and J by 0 bases, leaving 8 bases between them. The CDR3 is 14 residues long. CDR1 and CDR2 (germline): MNHNY, SVGAGI (reference sequence). The CDR3 nucleotides read TGTGCCAGCAGGGACAGCACGAACACCGGGGAGCTGTTTTTT. Protein product: CASRDSTNTGELFF.

The rearrangement joins TRBV27 to TRBJ1-1; 7 nucleotides align to TRBD1. This CDR3 is built from 14 residues. Trimming took 2 bases from V and 12 from J; bases not matched to a gene: 12. CDR1 and CDR2 from the germline V gene are MNHEY and SMNVEV (reference sequence). CDR3 DNA: TGTGCCAGCAGTTTAAGGGTACAGGGGTCGGCTACTTTCTTT. Residues: CASSLRVQGSATFF.

This sequence joins TRBV28 and TRBJ2-6; TRBD2 is a possible D gene (5 bases). CDR1 and CDR2 (germline): MDHEN, SYDVKM. This CDR3 region has 16 residues. The V gene lost 6 bases and the J gene lost 1 base, with 13 bases spanning the gap. The chain's CDR3 is CASSLSPGSGANVLTF. In DNA form, the CDR3 reads TGTGCCAGCAGCTTGTCCCCGGGGTCTGGGGCCAACGTCCTGACTTTC.

The rearrangement uses TRBV5-1 and TRBJ1-6; D is undetermined. This CDR3 is 15 amino acids long. Germline-derived CDR1 and CDR2 are SGHRS and YFSETQ. V was clipped by 4 bases and J by 7 bases, with 15 bases between them. The CDR3 loop reads CASSAGNSANSPLHF. For the CDR3, the DNA is TGCGCCAGCAGCGCGGGGAACAGCGCGAATTCACCCCTCCACTTT.

The chain recombines TRBV9 with TRBJ2-7; D ambiguous. V lost 0 bases and J lost 5, with 12 bases in between. This CDR3 is built from 14 residues. The V gene's germline CDR1 is SGDLS and CDR2 YYNGEE. CDR3 DNA: TGTGCCAGCAGCGTAGATCTCCGTCCTCACGAGCAGTACTTC. It yields the protein CASSVDLRPHEQYF.

The chain has TRBV21-1 and TRBJ1-2. TRBV21-1 is flagged as a pseudogene. This CDR3 has 13 residues. CDR3 sequence (DNA): TGTGCCAGCAGCAGTCGCCATAACTATGGCTACACCTTC. It encodes CASSSRHNYGYTF.

V usage is TRBV2 and J usage is TRBJ2-1, with 7 bases fitting TRBD2. Germline V CDR1 and CDR2: SNHLY, FYNNEI. Unmatched junction bases numbered 20, after V lost 9 bases and J lost 0 bases. The CDR3 totals 19 residues. CDR3 protein: CARRLMERGPESSYNEQFF. The CDR3 DNA sequence: TGTGCCAGAAGACTGATGGAGCGGGGTCCCGAGAGCTCCTACAATGAGCAGTTCTTC.

The V and J genes are TRBV5-6 and TRBJ1-2, with 8 bases matching TRBD1. From germline, CDR1 is SGHDT and CDR2 YYEEEE. The CDR3 totals 16 residues. With 3 bases clipped from V and 4 bases from J, the junction kept 11 bases outside the gene matches. The CDR3 loop reads CASSSGDRRIPYGYTF. The CDR3 DNA reads as TGTGCCAGCAGCTCAGGGGACAGGCGGATACCCTATGGCTACACCTTC.

This clone occurred a few times. CDR3 sequence reads: CASSPRTSGVPVEQFF. The CDR3 DNA sequence: TGTGCCAGCAGCCCCCGGACTAGCGGGGTTCCAGTAGAGCAGTTCTTC. This chain links TRBV7-6 with TRBJ2-1, with 12 nucleotides matching TRBD2. Per germline, CDR1 SGHVS and CDR2 FNYEAQ. With 5 bases clipped from V and 10 bases from J, the junction kept 12 bases outside the gene matches. This CDR3 comprises 16 residues.

J is TRBJ2-1 and V is TRBV27, with D possibly TRBD2 on 7 matching bases. The CDR3 is made up of 17 amino acids. The V and J ends lost 1 base and 4 bases respectively, with 17 bases between them. The germline V gene has CDR1 MNHEY and CDR2 SMNVEV (reference sequence). CDR3 amino acids: CASSLWGQGRGYNEQFF. The CDR3, as DNA: TGTGCCAGCAGTTTATGGGGACAAGGGCGGGGGTACAATGAGCAGTTCTTC.

The genes are TRBV24-1 and TRBJ2-1, with 12 bases that match TRBD2. Trimming took 7 bases from V and 0 from J; bases not matched to a gene: 9. CDR1 is KGHDR and CDR2 is SFDVKD in the germline V gene. CDR3 length: 18 residues. The CDR3 sequence is CATSGTSGLLSSYNEQFF. The CDR3 DNA sequence: TGTGCCACCAGCGGGACTAGCGGGTTATTGAGCTCCTACAATGAGCAGTTCTTC.

The rearrangement uses TRBV6-5 and TRBJ1-4; 9 bases are a match to TRBD1. With V trimmed by 4 bases and J by 1 base, 4 bases remained unmatched. The germline CDR1 and CDR2 sequences are MNHEY and SVGAGI. The CDR3 covers 16 residues. The CDR3: CASSSLTGGTNEKLFF. Here the CDR3 DNA reads TGTGCCAGCAGTTCACTGACAGGGGGAACTAATGAAAAACTGTTTTTT.

This clone was counted a few times. The rearrangement joins TRBV7-3 to TRBJ2-5; 10 nucleotides match TRBD2. J was trimmed by 7 bases and V by 2 bases; bases with no gene match: 7. Germline V gene lookup returns CDR1 SGHTA and CDR2 FQGTGA. The CDR3 has 15 residues. The CDR3 is CASSLESSGGGTQYF. The CDR3 DNA sequence: TGTGCCAGCAGCTTAGAGTCTAGCGGGGGAGGGACCCAGTACTTC. Supplemented by reference TRBV7-3 and TRBJ2-5, the full variable domain reads GAGVSQTPSNKVTEKGKYVELRCDPISGHTALYWYRQSLGQGPEFLIYFQGTGAADDSGLPNDRFFAVRPEGSVSTLKIQRTERGDSAVYLCASSLESSGGGTQYFGPGTRLLVL.

The chain carries TRBV4-3 and TRBJ1-4; no firm D call. CDR3 size: 16 residues. Germline V gene data show CDR1 as LGHNA and CDR2 as YSLEER. The V and J ends lost 3 bases and 2 bases respectively, with 13 bases between them. CDR3 nucleotide sequence: TGCGCCAGCAGCCAGGCCGCCGGAGGGACTAATGAAAAACTGTTTTTT. This encodes CASSQAAGGTNEKLFF.

The rearrangement joins TRBV5-1 to TRBJ1-4; D is unclear. The CDR3 is 14 amino acids. V was trimmed by 4 bases and J by 10 bases, leaving 17 bases between them. CDR1 is SGHRS, CDR2 YFSETQ, per germline. CDR3: CASSVRPAEGKLFF. The CDR3 nucleotides read TGCGCCAGCAGCGTACGCCCTGCGGAGGGAAAACTGTTTTTT.

This sequence joins TRBV7-9 and TRBJ2-2, with 9 bases that match TRBD2. CDR1 is SEHNR, CDR2 FQNEAQ, per germline (reference sequence). The CDR3 contains 16 residues. Trimming removed 5 bases from V and 5 bases from J; junction bases left unmatched: 9. CDR3 protein: CASSAEGLAGTGELFF. Here the CDR3 DNA reads TGTGCCAGCAGCGCCGAGGGGCTAGCGGGGACCGGGGAGCTGTTTTTT.

The chain couples TRBV24-1 to TRBJ1-2, with 10 bases that match TRBD1. CDR3 size: 12 residues. The germline CDR1 and CDR2 sequences are KGHDR and SFDVKD. V dropped 9 bases and J dropped 7; count of bases not matched to a gene: 4. DNA of the CDR3: TGTGCCACCGCCCGGGACAGGGGTGGCTACACCTTC. It is translated as CATARDRGGYTF.

This sequence joins TRBV7-2 and TRBJ2-2, with 8 bases aligning to TRBD2. The CDR3 is 17 amino acids. V shed 3 bases and J 3 bases; nucleotides not matched to a gene: 9. Germline assignment: CDR1 SGHTA and CDR2 FQGNSA. CDR3 loop: CASSFRSGSGYTGELFF. The CDR3 nucleotides read TGTGCCAGCAGCTTTCGGAGCGGGAGCGGATACACCGGGGAGCTGTTTTTT.

This chain uses TRBV28 with TRBJ2-3; the D gene is possibly TRBD1 (5 bases). The CDR3 extends over 14 amino acids. V shed 4 bases and J shed 0 bases, with 8 bases lying between them. CDR1 is MDHEN, CDR2 SYDVKM, per germline. Here the CDR3 reads CASSSPGSTDTQYF. The CDR3 bases are TGTGCCAGCAGTTCCCCAGGGAGCACAGATACGCAGTATTTT.

The chain is built from TRBV7-8 and TRBJ1-2; TRBD1 might be the D (5 bases). The CDR3 is 11 amino acids. Germline-derived CDR1 and CDR2 are SGHVS and FQNEAQ. V was trimmed by 5 bases and J by 8 bases, leaving 9 bases between them. The CDR3 DNA sequence: TGTGCCAGCAGCCGCAGGGAGGGCTACACCTTC. The encoded protein is CASSRREGYTF.

As DNA, the CDR3 is TGTGCCAGCAGTGGACACAGGCGTACCTCTGGAAACACCATATATTTT. It encodes CASSGHRRTSGNTIYF. The rearrangement joins TRBV28 to TRBJ1-3; tentative D call: TRBD1 (5 bases). The V gene's germline CDR1 is MDHEN and CDR2 SYDVKM. This CDR3 is built from 16 residues. V lost 5 bases, J lost 0 bases, and 14 bases lay in between.

The rearrangement links TRBV28 to TRBJ2-1, with 15 bases matching TRBD2. The CDR3 spans 19 residues. Per germline, CDR1 MDHEN and CDR2 SYDVKM. V gave up 5 bases and J gave up 7 bases; unmatched junction bases: 15. CDR3 amino acids: CASSPGLAGGGGRRNEQFF. CDR3 nucleotides: TGTGCCAGCAGTCCGGGACTAGCGGGAGGAGGGGGCCGTAGGAATGAGCAGTTCTTC.

The genes are TRBV3-1 (or the pseudogene TRBV3-2) and TRBJ2-1; 14 nucleotides agree with TRBD2. This CDR3 is 16 amino acids long. Germline CDR1 is LGHDT and CDR2 is YNNKEL (reference sequence). With 0 bases clipped from V and 7 bases from J, the junction kept 2 bases outside the gene matches. As DNA, the CDR3 is TGTGCCAGCAGCCAAGATAGGACTAGCGGGGGGAATGAGCAGTTCTTC. It codes for CASSQDRTSGGNEQFF.

This clone was picked up one time. The chain links TRBV4-2 to TRBJ1-2; the D gene is possibly TRBD1 (6 bases). Germline V gene sequence: CDR1 LGHNA, CDR2 YNFKEQ. This CDR3 region has 16 residues. V dropped 0 bases and J dropped 7 bases, with 18 bases sitting between them. This CDR3 is CASSQDWSGGAGGYTF. The DNA of the CDR3 is TGTGCCAGCAGCCAAGATTGGTCGGGGGGGGCCGGTGGCTACACCTTC.

This chain links TRBV28 with TRBJ2-7; TRBD2 aligns across 7 bases. CDR3 length: 11 amino acids. Germline V CDR1 and CDR2: MDHEN, SYDVKM. Germline trimming cut 8 bases from V and 2 bases from J; bases unmatched to any gene: 0. The CDR3 sequence: CASRGAYEQYF. CDR3 bases: TGTGCCAGCCGGGGGGCCTACGAGCAGTACTTC.

This clone was observed a handful of times. The chain combines TRBV9 with TRBJ1-2; 9 bases align to TRBD1. The CDR3 sequence is 16 residues long. The V and J ends lost 4 bases and 4 bases, in that order; junction bases with no gene match: 11. Germline CDR1 and CDR2: SGDLS and YYNGEE. The CDR3 is CASSPVQDRGTYGYTF. CDR3 in DNA: TGTGCCAGCAGCCCCGTTCAGGACAGGGGAACCTATGGCTACACCTTC.

This clone showed up just once. V usage is TRBV5-4 and J usage is TRBJ1-2, with 10 positions matching TRBD1. There are 15 residues in the CDR3. V was pared by 1 base and J by 7 bases, with 7 bases of the junction left unmatched. CDR1 is SGHNT and CDR2 is YYREEE in the germline V gene (reference sequence). The CDR3 region has the DNA TGTGCCAGCAGCTTGTCTTCGGGACAGGGGATTGGCTACACCTTC. Its protein product is CASSLSSGQGIGYTF. The complete variable domain, with remaining parts taken from reference TRBV5-4 and TRBJ1-2, reads ETGVTQSPTHLIKTRGQQVTLRCSSQSGHNTVSWYQQALGQGPQFIFQYYREEENGRGNFPPRFSGLQFPNYSSELNVNALELDDSALYLCASSLSSGQGIGYTFGSGTRLTVV.